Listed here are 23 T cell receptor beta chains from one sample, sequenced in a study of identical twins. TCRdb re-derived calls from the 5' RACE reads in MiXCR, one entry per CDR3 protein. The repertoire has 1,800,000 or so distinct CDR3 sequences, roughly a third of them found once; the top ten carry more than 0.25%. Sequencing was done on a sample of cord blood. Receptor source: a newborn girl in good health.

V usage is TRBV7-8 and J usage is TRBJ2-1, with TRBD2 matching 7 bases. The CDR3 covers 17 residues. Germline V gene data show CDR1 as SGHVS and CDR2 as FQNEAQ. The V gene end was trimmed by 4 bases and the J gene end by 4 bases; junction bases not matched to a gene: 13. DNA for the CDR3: TGTGCCAGCAGCTCACTATCCCTAGCGGACCTGTACAATGAGCAGTTCTTC. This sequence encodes CASSSLSLADLYNEQFF. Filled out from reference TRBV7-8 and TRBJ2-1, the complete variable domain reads GAGVSQSPRYKVAKRGQDVALRCDPISGHVSLFWYQQALGQGPEFLTYFQNEAQLDKSGLPSDRFFAERPEGSVSTLKIQRTQQEDSAVYLCASSSLSLADLYNEQFFGPGTRLTVL.

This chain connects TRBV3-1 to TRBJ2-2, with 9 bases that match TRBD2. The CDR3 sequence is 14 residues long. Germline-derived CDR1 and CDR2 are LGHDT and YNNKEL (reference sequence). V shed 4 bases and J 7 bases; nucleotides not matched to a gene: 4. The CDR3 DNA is TGTGCCAGCAGCCCTTTAGCGGGAGTCGGGGAGCTGTTTTTT. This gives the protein CASSPLAGVGELFF.

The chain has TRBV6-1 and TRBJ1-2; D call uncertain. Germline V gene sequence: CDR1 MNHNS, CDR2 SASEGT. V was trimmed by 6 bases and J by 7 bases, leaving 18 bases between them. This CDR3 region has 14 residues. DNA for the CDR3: TGTGCCAGCAGGCTAAGGCGGGGTGACGGTGGCTACACCTTC. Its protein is CASRLRRGDGGYTF.

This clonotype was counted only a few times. The CDR3 protein is CASSQERGIYPDTQYF. Written as DNA, the CDR3 is TGTGCCAGCAGCCAAGAGAGGGGCATCTACCCAGATACGCAGTATTTT. The rearrangement joins TRBV4-2 to TRBJ2-3; D is perhaps TRBD1 or TRBD2 (5 bases each). V lost 0 bases and J lost 4, with 14 bases in between. CDR1 is LGHNA and CDR2 is YNFKEQ in the germline V gene. CDR3 size: 16 residues.

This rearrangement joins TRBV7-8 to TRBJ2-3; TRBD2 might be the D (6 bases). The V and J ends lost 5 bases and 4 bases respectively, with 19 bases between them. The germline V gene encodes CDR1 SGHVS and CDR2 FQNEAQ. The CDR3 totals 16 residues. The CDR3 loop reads CASSHKRGGRADTQYF. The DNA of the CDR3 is TGTGCCAGCAGCCATAAACGTGGAGGGCGCGCAGATACGCAGTATTTT.

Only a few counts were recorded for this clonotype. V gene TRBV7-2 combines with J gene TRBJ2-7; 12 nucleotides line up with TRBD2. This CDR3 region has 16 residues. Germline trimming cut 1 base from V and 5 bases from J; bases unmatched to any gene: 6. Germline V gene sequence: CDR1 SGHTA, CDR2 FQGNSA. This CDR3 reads CASSLGRLAGDDEQYF. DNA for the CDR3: TGTGCCAGCAGCTTAGGACGACTAGCGGGAGATGACGAGCAGTACTTC.

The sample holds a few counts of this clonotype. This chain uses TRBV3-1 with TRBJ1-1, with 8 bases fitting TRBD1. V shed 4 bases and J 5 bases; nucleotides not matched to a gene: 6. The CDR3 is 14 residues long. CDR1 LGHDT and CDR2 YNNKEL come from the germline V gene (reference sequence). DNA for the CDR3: TGTGCCAGCAGCCGGACAGGGAGGGTGACTGAAGCTTTCTTT. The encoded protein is CASSRTGRVTEAFF.

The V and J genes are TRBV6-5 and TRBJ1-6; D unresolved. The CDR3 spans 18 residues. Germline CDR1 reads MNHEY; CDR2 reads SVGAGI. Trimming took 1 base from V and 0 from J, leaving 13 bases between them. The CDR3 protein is CASSYLLRGSSYNSPLHF. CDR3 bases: TGTGCCAGCAGTTACTTACTTCGGGGTAGCTCCTATAATTCACCCCTCCACTTT.

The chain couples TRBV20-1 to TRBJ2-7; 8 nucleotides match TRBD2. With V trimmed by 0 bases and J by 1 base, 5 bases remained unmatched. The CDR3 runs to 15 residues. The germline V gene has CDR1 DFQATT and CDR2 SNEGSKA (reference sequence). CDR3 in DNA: TGCAGTGCTAGAGATTCCGGGAGGGAATCCTACGAGCAGTACTTC. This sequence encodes CSARDSGRESYEQYF.

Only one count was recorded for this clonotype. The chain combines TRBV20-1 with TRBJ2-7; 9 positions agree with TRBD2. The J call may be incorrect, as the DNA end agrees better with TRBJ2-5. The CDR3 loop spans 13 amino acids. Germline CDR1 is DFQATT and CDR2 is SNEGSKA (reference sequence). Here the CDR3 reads CSAHPSGEETQYF. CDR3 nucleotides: TGCAGTGCCCACCCTAGCGGGGAGGAGACCCAGTACTTC.

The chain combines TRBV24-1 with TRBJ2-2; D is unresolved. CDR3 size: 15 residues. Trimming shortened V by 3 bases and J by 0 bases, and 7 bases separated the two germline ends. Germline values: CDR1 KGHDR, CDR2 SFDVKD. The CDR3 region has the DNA TGTGCCACCAGTGATCTCCTCCCGAACACCGGGGAGCTGTTTTTT. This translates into CATSDLLPNTGELFF.

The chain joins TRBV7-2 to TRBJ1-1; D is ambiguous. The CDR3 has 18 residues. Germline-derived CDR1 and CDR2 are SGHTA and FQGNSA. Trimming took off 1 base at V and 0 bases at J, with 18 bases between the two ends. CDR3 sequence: CASSLVFLAFGLNTEAFF. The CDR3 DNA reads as TGTGCCAGCAGCTTAGTATTTTTGGCGTTCGGGTTGAACACTGAAGCTTTCTTT.

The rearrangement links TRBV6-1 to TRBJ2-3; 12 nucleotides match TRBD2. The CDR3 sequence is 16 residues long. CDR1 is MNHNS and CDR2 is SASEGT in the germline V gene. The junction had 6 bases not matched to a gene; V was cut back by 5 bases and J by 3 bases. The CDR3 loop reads CASSLSTSGRTDTQYF. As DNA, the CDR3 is TGTGCCAGCAGTCTTTCGACTAGCGGGAGAACAGATACGCAGTATTTT.

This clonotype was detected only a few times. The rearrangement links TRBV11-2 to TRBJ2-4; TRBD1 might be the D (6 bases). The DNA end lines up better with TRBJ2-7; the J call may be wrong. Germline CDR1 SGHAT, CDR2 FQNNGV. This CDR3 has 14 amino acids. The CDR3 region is CASSLDQGNHEQYF. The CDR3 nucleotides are TGTGCCAGCAGCTTAGATCAGGGGAACCACGAGCAGTACTTC.

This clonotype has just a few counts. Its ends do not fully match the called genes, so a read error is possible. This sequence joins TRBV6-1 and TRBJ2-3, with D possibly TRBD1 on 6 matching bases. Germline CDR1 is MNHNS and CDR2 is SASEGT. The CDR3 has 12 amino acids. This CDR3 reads CAAPDSTGTQYF. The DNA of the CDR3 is TGTGCCGCCCCGGACAGCACAGGTACGCAGTATTTT.

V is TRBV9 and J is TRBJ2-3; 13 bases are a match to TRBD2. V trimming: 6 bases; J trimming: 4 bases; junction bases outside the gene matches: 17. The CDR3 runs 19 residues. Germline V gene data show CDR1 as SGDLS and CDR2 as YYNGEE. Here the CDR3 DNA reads TGTGCCAGCAACACAAGACTAGCGGGAGGAAATTTGGGGGCAGATACGCAGTATTTT. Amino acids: CASNTRLAGGNLGADTQYF.

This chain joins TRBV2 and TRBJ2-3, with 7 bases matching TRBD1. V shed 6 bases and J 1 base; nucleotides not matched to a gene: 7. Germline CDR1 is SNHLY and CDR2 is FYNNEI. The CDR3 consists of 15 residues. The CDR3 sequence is CASSPQGLRTDTQYF. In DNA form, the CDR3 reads TGTGCCAGCAGCCCACAGGGGCTTCGCACAGATACGCAGTATTTT.

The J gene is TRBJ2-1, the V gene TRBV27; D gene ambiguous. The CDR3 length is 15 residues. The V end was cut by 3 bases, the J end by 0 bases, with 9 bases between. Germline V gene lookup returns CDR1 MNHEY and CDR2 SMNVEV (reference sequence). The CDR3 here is CASSLARISYNEQFF. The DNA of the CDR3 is TGTGCCAGCAGTTTGGCTCGGATCTCCTACAATGAGCAGTTCTTC.

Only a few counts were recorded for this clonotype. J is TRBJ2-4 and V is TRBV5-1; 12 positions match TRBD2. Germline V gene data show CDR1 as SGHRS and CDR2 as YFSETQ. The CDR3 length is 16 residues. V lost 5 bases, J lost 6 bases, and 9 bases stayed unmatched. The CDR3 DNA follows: TGCGCCAGCAGTTTTGGACTAGCGGGGTTCGGAAACATTCAGTACTTC. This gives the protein CASSFGLAGFGNIQYF.

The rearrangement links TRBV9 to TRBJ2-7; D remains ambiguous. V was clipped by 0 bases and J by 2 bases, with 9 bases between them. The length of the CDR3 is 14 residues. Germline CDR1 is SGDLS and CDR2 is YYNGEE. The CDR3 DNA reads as TGTGCCAGCAGCGTAGGGCGGACCCCCTACGAGCAGTACTTC. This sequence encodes CASSVGRTPYEQYF.

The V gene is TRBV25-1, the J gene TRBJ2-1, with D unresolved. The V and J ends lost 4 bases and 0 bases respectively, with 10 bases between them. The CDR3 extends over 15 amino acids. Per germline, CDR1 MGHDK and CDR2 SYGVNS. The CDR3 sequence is CASSGPPNSYNEQFF. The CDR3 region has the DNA TGTGCCAGCAGTGGCCCACCTAACTCCTACAATGAGCAGTTCTTC.

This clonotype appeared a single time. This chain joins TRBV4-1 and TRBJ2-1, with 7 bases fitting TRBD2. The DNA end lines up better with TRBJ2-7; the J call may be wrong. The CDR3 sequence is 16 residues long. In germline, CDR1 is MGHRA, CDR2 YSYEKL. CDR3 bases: TGCGCCAGCAGCCAAGCGGGGAGGGAGAACTACAATGAGCAGTACTTC. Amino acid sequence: CASSQAGRENYNEQYF.

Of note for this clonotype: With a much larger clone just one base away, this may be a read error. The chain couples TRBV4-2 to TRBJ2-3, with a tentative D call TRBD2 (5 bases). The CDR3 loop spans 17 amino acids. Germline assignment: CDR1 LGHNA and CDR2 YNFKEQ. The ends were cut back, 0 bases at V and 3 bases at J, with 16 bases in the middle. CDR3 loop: CASSQEVGKGETDTQYF. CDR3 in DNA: TGTGCCAGCAGCCAAGAAGTCGGGAAGGGAGAAACAGATACGCAGTATTTT.